The clone carrying this T cell receptor (beta chain) has a single count. Its target is not known. Germline V gives CDR1 SGHAT, CDR2 FQNNGV. The CDR3 covers 12 residues. The V and J ends lost 1 base and 8 bases respectively, with 7 bases between them. The data are from a study of siplizumab effects on memory and regulatory T cells. Background on the study: Pairing was applied to the mixed lymphocyte reactions, which contained siplizumab at approximately 0.92 ug/mL or no drug.

Points from the study as a whole: Alloreactive sequences traceable to unstimulated CD4+ memory cells declined significantly under siplizumab. Naive T cells were seemingly more diverse than memory cells, and major contributions to the alloresponse seemed to be made by them.

Data came from immunoSEQ multiplex PCR; TCRdb stores just in-frame clones and leaves some out. In the table there are 15,000 to 20,000 clones, approximately 44% of which are singletons. Cells from the mixed lymphocyte reaction were cocultured for 5 to 6 days at 37°C. The V and J genes are TRBV11-2 and TRBJ2-3; D gene ambiguous. The sequencing input was CFSE-low (dividing) CD4+ T cells sorted from an allogeneic mixed lymphocyte reaction. This TCR was sampled from a human donor in good health; the cells came from an allogeneic mixed lymphocyte reaction. Some clones in this sample may be carry-over from other donors' samples. The CDR3 DNA follows: TGTGCCAGCAGCTTAGGGCCAGGTACGCAGTATTTT. It yields the protein CASSLGPGTQYF.